The clone carrying this T cell receptor (beta chain) was seen a few times. The target antigen is unknown. With V trimmed by 4 bases and J by 7 bases, 7 bases remained unmatched. The CDR3 has 15 residues. Germline CDR1 and CDR2: SGHRS and YFSETQ. These data belong to a study of early T cells in non-severe SARS-CoV-2 infection. Study at large: The chains were unpaired, and the sequenced material was bulk RNA from unsorted whole blood. Study results and caveats: Matches to VDJdb favored anti-spike CD8 responses and missed private and CD4 specificities.

Individual cDNA molecules received unique molecular identifiers. TCRdb itself ran the 5' RACE reads through MiXCR, one entry per CDR3 protein. Of around 60,000 distinct CDR3 sequences listed, 15% to 20% are singletons. The specimen comprised whole blood, sampled at baseline. This chain joins TRBV5-1 and TRBJ1-5, with TRBD1 matching 11 bases. The sequence derives from an adult who was a healthcare worker with PCR-confirmed SARS-CoV-2 infection or an uninfected control (not recorded which). CDR3 sequence: CASSAGQGAQQPQHF. The CDR3 DNA reads as TGCGCCAGCAGCGCAGGACAGGGGGCTCAACAGCCCCAGCATTTT. Looking up the rest from reference TRBV5-1 and TRBJ1-5 gives the full variable domain: KAGVTQTPRYLIKTRGQQVTLSCSPISGHRSVSWYQQTPGQGLQFLFEYFSETQRNKGNFPGRFSGRQFSNSRSEMNVSTLELGDSALYLCASSAGQGAQQPQHFGDGTRLSIL.